A selection of T cell receptor beta chains follows, all from one sample in a study of T cell responses to AZD1222 COVID-19 vaccine. Produced via immunoSEQ multiplex PCR; TCRdb's table is partial and in-frame only. The sample yields under 150,000 clones, roughly nine tenths seen once. This sample comprised peripheral blood, obtained on day 0 of AZD1222 vaccination. The receptors shown here come from an adult in good health. CDR3s include the opening cysteine and the closing phenylalanine or tryptophan. The order of the fields is CDR3 length, clone size, V gene, D gene, J gene, CDR3 protein, CDR3 DNA. A D gene is named only where the DNA matches it firmly. The size of a clone is reported for some rows only, either as once, few or many, or as a class for expanded clones.

length: 14; size: .; V: TRBV15; D: .; J: TRBJ1-1; CDR3: CATSRPDSFTEAFF; DNA: TGTGCCACCAGCAGACCGGACAGTTTCACTGAAGCTTTCTTT
length: 16; size: .; V: TRBV4-2; D: TRBD1; J: TRBJ1-1; CDR3: CASSHPGTGENTEAFF; DNA: TGTGCCAGCAGCCACCCCGGGACAGGAGAGAACACTGAAGCTTTCTTT
length: 16; size: .; V: TRBV19; D: .; J: TRBJ1-1; CDR3: CASSPRRQIMNTEAFF; DNA: TGTGCCAGTAGCCCCCGTCGGCAGATCATGAACACTGAAGCTTTCTTT
length: 18; size: once; V: TRBV19; D: TRBD1; J: TRBJ1-4; CDR3: CASSSRDRGRATNEKLFF; DNA: TGTGCCAGTAGTTCCCGGGACAGGGGGCGCGCAACTAATGAAAAACTGTTTTTT
length: 16; size: .; V: TRBV5-1; D: TRBD1; J: TRBJ1-2; CDR3: CASSYDSGTAFYGYTF; DNA: TGCGCCAGCAGCTACGACTCCGGGACAGCCTTCTATGGCTACACCTTC
length: 18; size: .; V: TRBV5-1; D: TRBD1; J: TRBJ2-6; CDR3: CASSPRMGQGSGANVLTF; DNA: TGCGCCAGCAGCCCAAGGATGGGACAGGGCTCTGGGGCCAACGTCCTGACTTTC
length: 11; size: .; V: TRBV29-1; D: .; J: TRBJ2-1; CDR3: CSVVGPGEQFF; DNA: TGCAGCGTTGTGGGACCGGGTGAGCAGTTCTTC
length: 16; size: few; V: TRBV6-6; D: TRBD1; J: TRBJ2-7; CDR3: CASSYVVSGTGYEQYF; DNA: TGTGCCAGCAGTTACGTTGTGAGCGGGACAGGGTACGAGCAGTACTTC
length: 14; size: once; V: TRBV28; D: .; J: TRBJ1-2; CDR3: CASSFSGRAYGYTF; DNA: TGTGCCAGCAGTTTCTCGGGACGGGCCTATGGCTACACCTTC
length: 12; size: once; V: TRBV5-1; D: .; J: TRBJ2-1; CDR3: CASSFVGNEQFF; DNA: TGCGCCAGCAGCTTCGTCGGCAATGAGCAGTTCTTC
length: 16; size: .; V: TRBV15; D: .; J: TRBJ1-6; CDR3: CATSRDRGTGGSPLHF; DNA: TGTGCCACCAGCAGAGATAGAGGTACAGGAGGTTCACCCCTCCACTTT
length: 16; size: .; V: TRBV11-2; D: TRBD2; J: TRBJ2-2; CDR3: CASSRTGTRGTGELFF; DNA: TGTGCCAGCAGCCGCACCGGGACTAGAGGCACCGGGGAGCTGTTTTTT
length: 17; size: once; V: TRBV5-1; D: .; J: TRBJ2-6; CDR3: CASRLELFSTGANVLTF; DNA: TGCGCCAGCAGGCTCGAACTTTTCTCTACCGGGGCCAACGTCCTGACTTTC
length: 14; size: .; V: TRBV6-2/TRBV6-3; D: .; J: TRBJ1-1; CDR3: CASSYDRIGTEAFF; DNA: TGTGCCAGCAGTTACGATAGGATTGGCACTGAAGCTTTCTTT
length: 14; size: .; V: TRBV7-9; D: .; J: TRBJ1-5; CDR3: CASSLEQGGQPQHF; DNA: TGTGCCAGCAGCTTAGAACAGGGTGGACAGCCCCAGCATTTT
length: 17; size: .; V: TRBV5-1; D: TRBD2; J: TRBJ2-1; CDR3: CASSLAGTSLFYNEQFF; DNA: TGCGCCAGCAGCTTGGCTGGGACTAGCTTATTCTACAATGAGCAGTTCTTC
length: 16; size: .; V: TRBV7-9; D: TRBD1; J: TRBJ2-5; CDR3: CASSQGRDSPQETQYF; DNA: TGTGCCAGCAGCCAGGGACGGGACAGCCCACAAGAGACCCAGTACTTC
length: 14; size: .; V: TRBV3-1/TRBV3-2; D: TRBD1; J: TRBJ2-3; CDR3: CASAGARGTDTQYF; DNA: TGTGCCAGCGCAGGGGCCAGGGGGACAGATACGCAGTATTTT
length: 21; size: .; V: TRBV3-1/TRBV3-2; D: .; J: TRBJ2-1; CDR3: CASSQDFATGSFLGAYNEQFF; DNA: TGTGCCAGCAGCCAAGATTTTGCTACAGGATCATTTCTAGGGGCCTACAATGAGCAGTTCTTC
length: 19; size: once; V: TRBV6-1; D: TRBD2; J: TRBJ2-3; CDR3: CASSELMGSGGPNTDTQYF; DNA: TGTGCCAGCAGTGAACTGATGGGGAGCGGGGGCCCAAACACAGATACGCAGTATTTT
length: 13; size: .; V: TRBV5-1; D: .; J: TRBJ1-1; CDR3: CASSWAGDTEAFF; DNA: TGCGCCAGCAGCTGGGCAGGAGACACTGAAGCTTTCTTT
length: 16; size: .; V: TRBV24-1; D: TRBD2; J: TRBJ2-5; CDR3: CATSEASGSGQETQYF; DNA: TGTGCCACCAGTGAGGCTAGCGGGAGCGGTCAAGAGACCCAGTACTTC
length: 14; size: .; V: TRBV19; D: TRBD1; J: TRBJ2-7; CDR3: CASSSRTGEYEQYF; DNA: TGTGCCAGTAGTTCCAGGACAGGGGAGTACGAGCAGTACTTC
length: 15; size: .; V: TRBV27; D: TRBD2; J: TRBJ2-1; CDR3: CASSSLAGGYNEQFF; DNA: TGTGCCAGCAGTTCCTTAGCGGGAGGCTACAATGAGCAGTTCTTC
length: 14; size: .; V: TRBV11-2; D: .; J: TRBJ1-2; CDR3: CASSLGAGDYGYTF; DNA: TGTGCCAGCAGCTTAGGCGCAGGGGACTATGGCTACACCTTC
length: 14; size: .; V: TRBV6-6; D: TRBD2; J: TRBJ2-3; CDR3: CARITGLAADTQYF; DNA: TGTGCCAGGATAACTGGACTAGCCGCAGATACGCAGTATTTT
length: 15; size: .; V: TRBV5-6; D: TRBD2; J: TRBJ2-7; CDR3: CASTPSGGAPYEQYF; DNA: TGTGCCAGCACCCCTAGCGGGGGGGCCCCCTACGAGCAGTACTTC
length: 16; size: .; V: TRBV19; D: .; J: TRBJ2-2; CDR3: CASSIQASVNTGELFF; DNA: TGTGCCAGTAGTATACAGGCCAGCGTGAACACCGGGGAGCTGTTTTTT
length: 11; size: .; V: TRBV29-1; D: .; J: TRBJ2-3; CDR3: CSVDPQDTQYF; DNA: TGCAGCGTTGACCCTCAAGATACGCAGTATTTT
length: 16; size: few; V: TRBV7-9; D: .; J: TRBJ1-1; CDR3: CASSLVRSWGLTEAFF; DNA: TGTGCCAGCAGCTTAGTTCGGAGCTGGGGTTTGACTGAAGCTTTCTTT
length: 15; size: once; V: TRBV2; D: TRBD1; J: TRBJ1-2; CDR3: CASSEEGTGNYGYTF; DNA: TGTGCCAGCAGTGAAGAAGGGACAGGAAACTATGGCTACACCTTC
length: 14; size: .; V: TRBV10-3; D: .; J: TRBJ2-1; CDR3: CAIGPGWLGPEQFF; DNA: TGTGCCATCGGACCTGGATGGCTGGGCCCAGAGCAGTTCTTC
length: 15; size: .; V: TRBV6-5; D: TRBD2; J: TRBJ2-1; CDR3: CASILAGGLRDEQFF; DNA: TGTGCCAGCATCTTAGCGGGGGGCCTGAGGGATGAGCAGTTCTTC
length: 15; size: .; V: TRBV11-3; D: TRBD1; J: TRBJ2-7; CDR3: CASSEGQGLFYEQYF; DNA: TGTGCCAGCAGCGAAGGACAGGGGCTTTTCTACGAGCAGTACTTC
length: 17; size: .; V: TRBV11-3; D: .; J: TRBJ2-1; CDR3: CASSLDPGEASYNEQFF; DNA: TGTGCCAGCAGCTTAGATCCGGGCGAGGCGTCCTACAATGAGCAGTTCTTC
length: 13; size: .; V: TRBV5-1; D: .; J: TRBJ1-3; CDR3: CASTGTPGNTIYF; DNA: TGCGCCAGCACGGGGACACCTGGAAACACCATATATTTT
length: 12; size: .; V: TRBV2; D: .; J: TRBJ1-1; CDR3: CASMGPRIEAFF; DNA: TGTGCCAGCATGGGACCGAGGATTGAAGCTTTCTTT
length: 14; size: once; V: TRBV19; D: TRBD1; J: TRBJ1-5; CDR3: CASSIRTGTPTQHF; DNA: TGTGCCAGTAGTATAAGGACAGGGACGCCCACCCAGCATTTT
length: 15; size: .; V: TRBV11-3; D: .; J: TRBJ2-5; CDR3: CASSLVSRGGETQYF; DNA: TGTGCCAGCAGCTTAGTGAGCCGAGGTGGAGAGACCCAGTACTTC
length: 14; size: .; V: TRBV14; D: TRBD1; J: TRBJ1-2; CDR3: CASSHRTGIHGYTF; DNA: TGTGCCAGCAGCCATCGGACAGGGATCCATGGCTACACCTTC
length: 12; size: .; V: TRBV18; D: .; J: TRBJ1-1; CDR3: CASSPRELKLFF; DNA: TGTGCCAGCTCACCGAGGGAGCTAAAGCTTTTCTTT
length: 16; size: .; V: TRBV5-6; D: .; J: TRBJ2-3; CDR3: CASSSTLFTSTDTQYF; DNA: TGTGCCAGCAGCTCGACACTCTTCACTAGCACAGATACGCAGTATTTT
length: 19; size: .; V: TRBV18; D: TRBD2; J: TRBJ2-7; CDR3: CASSPLGAGGPRFSYEQYF; DNA: TGTGCCAGCTCACCCCTAGGAGCGGGAGGGCCGAGGTTTTCCTACGAGCAGTACTTC
length: 15; size: .; V: TRBV19; D: TRBD1; J: TRBJ2-1; CDR3: CASSPRDRGLDEQFF; DNA: TGTGCCAGTAGTCCCCGGGACAGGGGGTTGGATGAGCAGTTCTTC
length: 14; size: .; V: TRBV10-3; D: TRBD1; J: TRBJ2-3; CDR3: CAITGQGTVDTQYF; DNA: TGTGCCATAACTGGACAGGGGACGGTAGATACGCAGTATTTT
length: 20; size: once; V: TRBV18; D: TRBD1; J: TRBJ1-2; CDR3: CASSPLYRGTLTLTNYGYTF; DNA: TGTGCCAGCTCACCTCTCTACAGGGGGACTCTAACTTTAACTAACTATGGCTACACCTTC
length: 15; size: .; V: TRBV6-5; D: .; J: TRBJ1-1; CDR3: CASSSNRVGNTEAFF; DNA: TGTGCCAGCAGTTCAAACAGGGTTGGGAACACTGAAGCTTTCTTT
length: 16; size: .; V: TRBV7-2; D: TRBD2; J: TRBJ2-2; CDR3: CASRLAGGSNTGELFF; DNA: TGTGCCAGCAGGCTAGCGGGAGGATCGAACACCGGGGAGCTGTTTTTT
length: 12; size: .; V: TRBV21-1; D: .; J: TRBJ1-5; CDR3: CASRRNNQPQHF; DNA: TGTGCCAGCAGGAGGAACAATCAGCCCCAGCATTTT
length: 12; size: .; V: TRBV11-3; D: .; J: TRBJ1-1; CDR3: CASSRGATEAFF; DNA: TGTGCCAGCAGCCGGGGGGCGACTGAAGCTTTCTTT
length: 15; size: .; V: TRBV7-2; D: .; J: TRBJ1-4; CDR3: CASSLGAAVGEKLFF; DNA: TGTGCCAGCAGCTTAGGGGCCGCCGTGGGGGAAAAACTGTTTTTT
length: 14; size: .; V: TRBV24-1; D: TRBD1; J: TRBJ2-7; CDR3: CATSPPGQGYEQYF; DNA: TGTGCCACCAGCCCGCCGGGACAGGGCTACGAGCAGTACTTC
length: 14; size: .; V: TRBV5-5; D: TRBD2; J: TRBJ2-7; CDR3: CASSLELAGYEQYF; DNA: TGTGCCAGCAGCTTGGAGCTAGCGGGGTACGAGCAGTACTTC
length: 12; size: once; V: TRBV12-3/TRBV12-4; D: .; J: TRBJ1-1; CDR3: CASSFSNTEAFF; DNA: TGTGCCAGCAGTTTTTCAAACACTGAAGCTTTCTTT
length: 13; size: once; V: TRBV30; D: .; J: TRBJ2-6; CDR3: CAWSLSGANVLTF; DNA: TGTGCCTGGAGTCTCTCTGGGGCCAACGTCCTGACTTTC